This T cell receptor beta chain came from a study of T cell clonotyping in hematopoietic cell transplantation. A remark on this clone: The target antigen is unknown.

This CDR3 comprises 15 residues. Germline lookup yields CDR1 SGDLS and CDR2 YYNGEE. V was pared by 3 bases and J by 4 bases, with 7 bases of the junction left unmatched. Measured with immunoSEQ multiplex PCR; TCRdb has only the in-frame clones, and not every one. The data show more than 4,500 clones, about nine tenths seen once. Findings of the study overall: Broader posttransplant TCR repertoire diversity was predicted by graft donor and pretransplant recipient Inverse Simpson Index values.

This specimen consisted of peripheral blood mononuclear cells, obtained 100 days after allogeneic stem cell transplant. The TCR was taken from a female patient in her fifties or sixties who had an allogeneic stem cell transplant from a related donor, so the T cells may come from the graft donor. Some clones in this sample may be carry-over from other donors' samples. The chain is built from TRBV9 and TRBJ2-1, with TRBD1 identical over 7 bases. This chain's CDR3 is CASSAGRDRYNEQFF. In DNA, the CDR3 is TGTGCCAGCAGCGCCGGCCGGGACAGATACAATGAGCAGTTCTTC.